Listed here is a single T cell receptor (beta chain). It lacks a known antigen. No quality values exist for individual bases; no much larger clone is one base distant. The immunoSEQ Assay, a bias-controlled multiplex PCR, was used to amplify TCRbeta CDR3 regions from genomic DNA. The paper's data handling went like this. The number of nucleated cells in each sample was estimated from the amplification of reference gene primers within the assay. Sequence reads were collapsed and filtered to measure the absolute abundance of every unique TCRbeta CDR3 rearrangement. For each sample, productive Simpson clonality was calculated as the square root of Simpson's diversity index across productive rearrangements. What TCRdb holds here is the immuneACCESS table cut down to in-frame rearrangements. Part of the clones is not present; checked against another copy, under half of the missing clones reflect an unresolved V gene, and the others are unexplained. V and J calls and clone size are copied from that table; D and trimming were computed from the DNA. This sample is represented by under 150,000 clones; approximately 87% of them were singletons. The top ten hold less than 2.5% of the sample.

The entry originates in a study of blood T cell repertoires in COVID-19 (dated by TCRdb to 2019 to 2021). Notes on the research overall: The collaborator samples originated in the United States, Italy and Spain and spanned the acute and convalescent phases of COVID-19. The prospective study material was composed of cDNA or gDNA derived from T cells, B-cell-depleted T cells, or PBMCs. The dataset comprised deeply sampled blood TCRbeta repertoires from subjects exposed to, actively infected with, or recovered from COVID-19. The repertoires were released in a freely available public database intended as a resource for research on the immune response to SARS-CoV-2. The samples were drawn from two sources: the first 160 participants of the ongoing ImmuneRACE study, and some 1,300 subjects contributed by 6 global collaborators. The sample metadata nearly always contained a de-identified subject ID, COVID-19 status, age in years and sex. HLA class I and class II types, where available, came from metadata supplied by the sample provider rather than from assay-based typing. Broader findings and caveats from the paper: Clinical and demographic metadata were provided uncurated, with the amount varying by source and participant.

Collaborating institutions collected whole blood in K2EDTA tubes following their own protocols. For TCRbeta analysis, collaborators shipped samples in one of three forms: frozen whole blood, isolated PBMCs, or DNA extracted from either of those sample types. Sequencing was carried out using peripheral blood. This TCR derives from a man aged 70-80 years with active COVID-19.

The CDR3 protein sequence reads: CASSFGTSGIGEQFF. The DNA is TGTGCCAGCAGCTTTGGGACTAGCGGGATTGGTGAGCAGTTCTTC. The chain is assembled from TRBV5-6 and TRBJ2-1; 13 middle bases align to TRBD2. The CDR3 numbers 15 residues from cysteine through phenylalanine. Of all the DNA, just the CDR3 is kept, 45 bases in frame from base 1. V trim: 2 bases; J trim: 9 bases; unmatched bases: 5. CDR1 SGHDT and CDR2 YYEEEE are derived from the germline V gene.